The rows below give T cell receptor beta chains drawn from one sample of a study of monozygotic twins with inflammatory bowel disease. From the 5' RACE reads, TCRdb lists one entry per CDR3 protein and no DNA. The listing records some 83,000 distinct CDR3 sequences. Sequencing used blood. These receptors were collected from a human donor with ulcerative colitis or Crohn's disease, or a healthy co-twin of an affected twin (not recorded which). The CDR3 runs from the conserved cysteine through the conserved F or W.

V gene,J gene,CDR3 protein
TRBV7-2,TRBJ1-2,CASSLVGYGYTF
TRBV19,TRBJ1-6,CASKTGSLSPLHF
TRBV6-1,TRBJ2-5,CASSPGHSQETQYF
TRBV27,TRBJ1-6,CASSLLGSYNSPLHF
TRBV28,TRBJ2-5,CASSYLTGGVGTQYF
TRBV12-3/TRBV12-4,TRBJ1-2,CASSSLGRESYGYTF
TRBV5-4,TRBJ2-7,CASSSRGGRYEQYF
TRBV6-6,TRBJ2-5,CASSGFSGETQYF
TRBV3-1,TRBJ1-3,CASSQGLSDGNTIYF
TRBV20-1,TRBJ1-3,CSARSPGATGNTIYF
TRBV5-1,TRBJ2-3,CASSLKKAYSTDTQYF
TRBV4-2,TRBJ1-2,CASSQEGAGTNYGYTF
TRBV7-9,TRBJ1-4,CASSPGLGINEKLFF
TRBV12-3/TRBV12-4,TRBJ1-5,CASSSTGGGGNQPQHF
TRBV9,TRBJ2-7,CASSVGNGAAYEQYF
TRBV20-1,TRBJ2-5,CSAGRLGGEETQYF
TRBV20-1,TRBJ2-1,CSARATRDFPSYNEQFF
TRBV29-1,TRBJ1-3,CSATGESRNTIYF
TRBV29-1,TRBJ2-5,CSVEGPETQYF
TRBV19,TRBJ2-1,CASSRIAGFDEQFF
TRBV19,TRBJ1-1,CASSIERNTEAFF
TRBV5-1,TRBJ1-1,CASRRGTAPEAFF
TRBV20-1,TRBJ2-7,CSANGPGASYEQYF
TRBV12-3/TRBV12-4,TRBJ1-1,CASRYNPTEAFF
TRBV11-2,TRBJ2-1,CASSLVGGGYNEQFF
TRBV12-3/TRBV12-4,TRBJ2-2,CASSPQTGYTGELFF
TRBV20-1,TRBJ2-1,CSASDTRGAYNEQFF
TRBV18,TRBJ1-1,CASSPLKGEAFF
TRBV3-1,TRBJ1-1,CASRDRGEAFF
TRBV18,TRBJ2-5,CASSPPSEETQYF
TRBV19,TRBJ2-4,CASSRDGKNIQYF
TRBV19,TRBJ2-3,CATSRVIGRTDTQYF
TRBV4-1,TRBJ2-5,CASSTDRGYETQYF
TRBV7-2,TRBJ2-1,CASSQTSGRYNEQFF
TRBV4-1,TRBJ2-5,CASSQDLGLAGGQETQYF
TRBV18,TRBJ1-6,CASSPTDHNSPLHF
TRBV12-3/TRBV12-4,TRBJ1-4,CATSGPPNEKLFF
TRBV5-1,TRBJ2-5,CASSYRDSQETQYF
TRBV20-1,TRBJ1-2,CSARFSRFYGYTF
TRBV6-2/TRBV6-3,TRBJ1-2,CASRTSNYGYTF
TRBV7-9,TRBJ1-1,CASSLSVNTEAFF